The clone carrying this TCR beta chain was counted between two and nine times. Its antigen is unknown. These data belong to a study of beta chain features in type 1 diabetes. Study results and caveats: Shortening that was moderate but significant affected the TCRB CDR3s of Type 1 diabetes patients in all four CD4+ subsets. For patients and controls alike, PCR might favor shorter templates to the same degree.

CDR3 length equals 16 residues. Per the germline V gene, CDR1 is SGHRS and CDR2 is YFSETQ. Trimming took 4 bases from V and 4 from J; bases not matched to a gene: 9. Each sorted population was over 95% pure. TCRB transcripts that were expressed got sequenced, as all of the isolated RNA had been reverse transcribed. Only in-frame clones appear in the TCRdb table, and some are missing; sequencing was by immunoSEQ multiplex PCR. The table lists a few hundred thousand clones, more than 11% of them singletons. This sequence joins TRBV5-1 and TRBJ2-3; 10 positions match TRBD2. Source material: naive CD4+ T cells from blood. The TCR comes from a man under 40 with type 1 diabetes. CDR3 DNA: TGCGCCAGCAGCCTTCTTAGCGGGGGGCCCGCAGATACGCAGTATTTT. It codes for CASSLLSGGPADTQYF.